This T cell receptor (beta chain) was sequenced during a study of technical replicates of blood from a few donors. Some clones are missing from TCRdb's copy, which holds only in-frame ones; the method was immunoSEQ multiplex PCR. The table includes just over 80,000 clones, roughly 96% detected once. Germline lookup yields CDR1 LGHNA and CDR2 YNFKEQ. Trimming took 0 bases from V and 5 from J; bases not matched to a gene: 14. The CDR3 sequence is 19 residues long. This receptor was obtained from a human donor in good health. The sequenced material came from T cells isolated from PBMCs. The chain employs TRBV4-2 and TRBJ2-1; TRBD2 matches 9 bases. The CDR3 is CASSQDLGGRAYGDNEQFF. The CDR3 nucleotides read TGTGCCAGCAGCCAAGATCTTGGCGGGAGGGCTTACGGGGACAATGAGCAGTTCTTC.